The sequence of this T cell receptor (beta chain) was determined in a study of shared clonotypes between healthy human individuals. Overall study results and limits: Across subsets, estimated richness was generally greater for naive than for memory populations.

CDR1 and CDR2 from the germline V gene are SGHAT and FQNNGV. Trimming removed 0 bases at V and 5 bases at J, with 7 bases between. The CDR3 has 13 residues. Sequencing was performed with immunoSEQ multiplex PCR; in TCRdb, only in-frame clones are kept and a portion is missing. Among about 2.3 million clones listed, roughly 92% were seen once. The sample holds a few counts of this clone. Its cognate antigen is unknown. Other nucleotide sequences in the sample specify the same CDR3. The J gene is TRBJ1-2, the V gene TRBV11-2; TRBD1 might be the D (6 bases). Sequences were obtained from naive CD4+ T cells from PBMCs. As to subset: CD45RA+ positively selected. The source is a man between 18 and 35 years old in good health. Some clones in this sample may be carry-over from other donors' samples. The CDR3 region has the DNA TGTGCCAGCAGCTTAGACAGGGGATATGGCTACACCTTC. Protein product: CASSLDRGYGYTF.